This entry concerns a single T cell receptor (beta chain). The antigen is undetermined. This specimen comes from a study of cytomegalovirus exposure and HLA in healthy donors. General study points: Reports described diagnosis of cytomegalovirus status by the classifier as highly specific and sensitive. The study listed approximately 170 cytomegalovirus-associated TCR beta chains.

V lost 4 bases to trimming and J lost 3 bases; unmatched junction nucleotides: 14. CDR1 and CDR2 (germline): SGHRS, YFSETQ. CDR3 size: 17 residues. Data came from immunoSEQ multiplex PCR; TCRdb stores just in-frame clones and leaves some out. Among about 160,000 clones, about 96% were seen once, and the ten largest hold about 0.94%. The rearrangement uses TRBV5-1 and TRBJ1-2; 8 bases agree with TRBD1. Material: PBMCs. This receptor was obtained from a woman younger than 35 in good health and CMV-seronegative. CDR3 amino acids: CASSPGQGTGRDYGYTF. The CDR3 region has the DNA TGCGCCAGCAGCCCCGGACAGGGAACGGGGAGGGACTATGGCTACACCTTC.